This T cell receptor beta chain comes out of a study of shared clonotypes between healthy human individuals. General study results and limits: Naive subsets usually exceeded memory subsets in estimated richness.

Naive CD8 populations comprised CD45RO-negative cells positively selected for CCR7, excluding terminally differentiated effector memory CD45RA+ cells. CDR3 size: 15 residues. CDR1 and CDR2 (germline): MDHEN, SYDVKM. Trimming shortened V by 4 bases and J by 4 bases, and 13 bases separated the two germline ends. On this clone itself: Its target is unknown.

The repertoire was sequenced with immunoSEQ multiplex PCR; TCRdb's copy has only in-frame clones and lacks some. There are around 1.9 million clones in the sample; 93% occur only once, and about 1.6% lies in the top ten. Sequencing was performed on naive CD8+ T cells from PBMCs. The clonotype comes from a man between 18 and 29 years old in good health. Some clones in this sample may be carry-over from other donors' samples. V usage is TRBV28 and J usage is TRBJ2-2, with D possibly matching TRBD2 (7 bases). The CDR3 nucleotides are TGTGCCAGCAGTTCTTACAGGGAGGGCACCGGGGAGCTGTTTTTT. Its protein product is CASSSYREGTGELFF.